This T cell receptor beta chain was identified in a study of technical replicates of blood from a few donors. Only in-frame clones appear in the TCRdb table, and some are missing; sequencing was by immunoSEQ multiplex PCR. The sample has approximately 100,000 clones, about 94% seen once. The CDR3 consists of 15 residues. V was pared by 0 bases and J by 5 bases, with 5 bases of the junction left unmatched. Germline V gene sequence: CDR1 SEHNR, CDR2 FQNEAQ (reference sequence). The sequencing sample was made of T cells isolated from PBMCs. The chain combines TRBV7-9 with TRBJ2-3; 7 bases align to TRBD1. This receptor was identified in a human donor in good health. The CDR3 protein is CASSLAGQVIDTQYF. The CDR3 DNA reads as TGTGCCAGCAGCTTAGCCGGACAGGTAATAGATACGCAGTATTTT.